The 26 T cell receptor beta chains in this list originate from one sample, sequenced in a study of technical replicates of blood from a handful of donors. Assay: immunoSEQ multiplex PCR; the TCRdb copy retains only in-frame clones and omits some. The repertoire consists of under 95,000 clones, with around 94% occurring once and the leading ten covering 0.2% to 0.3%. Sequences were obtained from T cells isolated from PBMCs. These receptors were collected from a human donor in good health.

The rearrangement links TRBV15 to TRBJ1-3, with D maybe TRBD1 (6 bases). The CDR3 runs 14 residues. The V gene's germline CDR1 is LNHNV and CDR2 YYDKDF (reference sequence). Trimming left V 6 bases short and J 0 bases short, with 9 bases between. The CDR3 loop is CATRGTTSGNTIYF. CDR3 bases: TGTGCCACCAGAGGGACAACCTCTGGAAACACCATATATTTT.

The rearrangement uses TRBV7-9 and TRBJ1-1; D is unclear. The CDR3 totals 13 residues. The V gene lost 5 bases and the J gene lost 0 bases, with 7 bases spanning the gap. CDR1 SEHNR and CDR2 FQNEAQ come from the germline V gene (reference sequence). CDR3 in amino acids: CASSPEMNTEAFF. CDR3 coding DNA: TGTGCCAGCAGCCCAGAAATGAACACTGAAGCTTTCTTT.

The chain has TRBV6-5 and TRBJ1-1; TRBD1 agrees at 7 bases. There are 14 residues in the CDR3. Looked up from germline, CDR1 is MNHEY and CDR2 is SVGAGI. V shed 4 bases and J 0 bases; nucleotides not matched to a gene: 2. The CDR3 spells CASSLGQLNTEAFF. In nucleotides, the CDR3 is TGTGCCAGCAGTTTGGGACAGCTGAACACTGAAGCTTTCTTT.

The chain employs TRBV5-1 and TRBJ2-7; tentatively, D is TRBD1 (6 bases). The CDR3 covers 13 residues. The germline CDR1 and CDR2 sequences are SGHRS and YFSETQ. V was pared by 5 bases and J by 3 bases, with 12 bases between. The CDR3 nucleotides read TGCGCCAGCAGAGAGGGACAAGACTACGAGCAGTACTTC. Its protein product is CASREGQDYEQYF.

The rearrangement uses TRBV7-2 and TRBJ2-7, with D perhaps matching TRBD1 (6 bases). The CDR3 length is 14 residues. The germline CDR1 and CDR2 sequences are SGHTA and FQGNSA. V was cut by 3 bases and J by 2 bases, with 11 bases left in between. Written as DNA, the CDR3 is TGTGCCAGCAGCTTTGGGCAGGGGCCCTACGAGCAGTACTTC. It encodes CASSFGQGPYEQYF.

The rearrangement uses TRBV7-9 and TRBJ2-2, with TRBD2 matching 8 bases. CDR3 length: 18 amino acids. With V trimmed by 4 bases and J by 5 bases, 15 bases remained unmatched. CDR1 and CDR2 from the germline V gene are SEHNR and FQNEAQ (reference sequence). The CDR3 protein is CASSSSGTRGGGTGELFF. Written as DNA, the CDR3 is TGTGCCAGCAGCTCGTCCGGGACTAGAGGCGGGGGGACCGGGGAGCTGTTTTTT.

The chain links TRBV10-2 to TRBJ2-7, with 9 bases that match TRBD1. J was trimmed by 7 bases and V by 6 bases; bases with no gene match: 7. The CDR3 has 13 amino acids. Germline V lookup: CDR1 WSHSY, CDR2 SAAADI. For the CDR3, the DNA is TGCGCCAGCAGAAGGGACAGGGTGGAAGAGCAGTACTTC. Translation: CASRRDRVEEQYF.

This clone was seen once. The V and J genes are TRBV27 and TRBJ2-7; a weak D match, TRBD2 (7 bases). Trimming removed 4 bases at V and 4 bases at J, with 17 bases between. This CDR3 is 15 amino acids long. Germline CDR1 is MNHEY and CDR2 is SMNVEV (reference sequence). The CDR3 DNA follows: TGTGCCAGCAGTTGGGGGGGGCAGGGAGCGTACGAGCAGTACTTC. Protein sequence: CASSWGGQGAYEQYF.

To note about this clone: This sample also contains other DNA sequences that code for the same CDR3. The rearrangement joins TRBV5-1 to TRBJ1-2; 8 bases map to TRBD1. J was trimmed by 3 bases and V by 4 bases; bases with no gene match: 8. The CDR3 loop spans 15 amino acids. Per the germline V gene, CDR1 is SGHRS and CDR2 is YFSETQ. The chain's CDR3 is CASSPGQGRDYGYTF. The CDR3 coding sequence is TGCGCCAGCAGCCCCGGACAGGGTAGAGACTATGGCTACACCTTC. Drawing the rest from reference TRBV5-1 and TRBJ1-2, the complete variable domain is KAGVTQTPRYLIKTRGQQVTLSCSPISGHRSVSWYQQTPGQGLQFLFEYFSETQRNKGNFPGRFSGRQFSNSRSEMNVSTLELGDSALYLCASSPGQGRDYGYTFGSGTRLTVV.

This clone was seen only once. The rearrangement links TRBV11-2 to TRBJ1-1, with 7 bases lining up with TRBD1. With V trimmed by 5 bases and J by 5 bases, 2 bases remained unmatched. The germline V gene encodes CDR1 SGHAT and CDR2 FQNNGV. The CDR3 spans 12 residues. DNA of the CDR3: TGTGCCAGCAGCCCGGACAGGACTGAAGCTTTCTTT. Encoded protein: CASSPDRTEAFF.

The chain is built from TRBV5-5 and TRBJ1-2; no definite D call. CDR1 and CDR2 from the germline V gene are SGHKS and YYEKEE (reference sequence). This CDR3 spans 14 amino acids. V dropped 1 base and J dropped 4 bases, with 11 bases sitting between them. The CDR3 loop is CASSLFPRSYGYTF. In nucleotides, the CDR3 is TGTGCCAGCAGCTTGTTCCCCCGGTCCTATGGCTACACCTTC.

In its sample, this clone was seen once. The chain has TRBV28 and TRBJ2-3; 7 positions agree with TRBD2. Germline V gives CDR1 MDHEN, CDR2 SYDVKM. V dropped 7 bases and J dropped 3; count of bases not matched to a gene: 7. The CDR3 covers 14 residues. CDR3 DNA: TGTGCCAGCAAGTCGCAGGGACTAACAGATACGCAGTATTTT. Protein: CASKSQGLTDTQYF.

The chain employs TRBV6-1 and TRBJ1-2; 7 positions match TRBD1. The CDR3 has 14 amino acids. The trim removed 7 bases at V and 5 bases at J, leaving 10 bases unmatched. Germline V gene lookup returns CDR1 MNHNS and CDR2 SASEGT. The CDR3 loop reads CASITQGKWYGYTF. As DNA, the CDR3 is TGTGCCAGCATCACACAGGGGAAATGGTATGGCTACACCTTC.

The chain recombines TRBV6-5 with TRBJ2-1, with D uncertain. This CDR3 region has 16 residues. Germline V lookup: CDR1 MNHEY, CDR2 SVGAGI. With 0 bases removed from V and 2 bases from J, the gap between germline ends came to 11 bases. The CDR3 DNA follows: TGTGCCAGCAGTTACTCTTATAGAATCACCTACAATGAGCAGTTCTTC. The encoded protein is CASSYSYRITYNEQFF.

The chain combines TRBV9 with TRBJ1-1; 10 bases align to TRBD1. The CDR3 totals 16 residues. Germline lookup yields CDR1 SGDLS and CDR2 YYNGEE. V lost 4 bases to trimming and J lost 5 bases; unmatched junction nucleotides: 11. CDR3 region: CASSSPGQGRGTEAFF. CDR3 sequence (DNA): TGTGCCAGCAGCTCCCCGGGACAGGGGAGAGGTACTGAAGCTTTCTTT.

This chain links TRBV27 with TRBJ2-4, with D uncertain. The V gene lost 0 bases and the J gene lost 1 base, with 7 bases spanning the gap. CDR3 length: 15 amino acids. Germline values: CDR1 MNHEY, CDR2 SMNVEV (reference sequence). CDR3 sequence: CASSLSFSAKNIQYF. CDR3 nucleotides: TGTGCCAGCAGTTTATCGTTTTCGGCCAAAAACATTCAGTACTTC.

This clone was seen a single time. The CDR3 is CASRQGVNTEAFF. Written as DNA, the CDR3 is TGTGCCAGCAGACAGGGGGTGAACACTGAAGCTTTCTTT. J is TRBJ1-1 and V is TRBV6-5; 8 bases fit TRBD1. CDR1 and CDR2 from the germline V gene are MNHEY and SVGAGI. The CDR3 consists of 13 residues. V shed 6 bases and J 0 bases; nucleotides not matched to a gene: 0.

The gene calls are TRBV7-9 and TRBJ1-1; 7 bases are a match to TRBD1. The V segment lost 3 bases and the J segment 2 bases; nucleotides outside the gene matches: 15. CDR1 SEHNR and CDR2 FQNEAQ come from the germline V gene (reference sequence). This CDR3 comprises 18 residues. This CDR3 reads CASSFGQDLPWPNTEAFF. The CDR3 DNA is TGTGCCAGCAGCTTCGGACAGGACCTTCCCTGGCCCAACACTGAAGCTTTCTTT.

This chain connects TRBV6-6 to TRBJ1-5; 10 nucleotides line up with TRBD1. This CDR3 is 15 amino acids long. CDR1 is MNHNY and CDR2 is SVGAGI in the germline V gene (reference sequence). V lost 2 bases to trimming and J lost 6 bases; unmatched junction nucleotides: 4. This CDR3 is CASSYTGTGVQPQHF. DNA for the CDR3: TGTGCCAGCAGTTACACCGGGACAGGGGTTCAGCCCCAGCATTTT.

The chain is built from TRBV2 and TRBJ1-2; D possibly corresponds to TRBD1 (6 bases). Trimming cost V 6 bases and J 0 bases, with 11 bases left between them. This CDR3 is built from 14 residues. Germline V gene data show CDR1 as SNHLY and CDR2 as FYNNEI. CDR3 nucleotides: TGTGCCAGCAGGGACAGCCGTTCTAACTATGGCTACACCTTC. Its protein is CASRDSRSNYGYTF.

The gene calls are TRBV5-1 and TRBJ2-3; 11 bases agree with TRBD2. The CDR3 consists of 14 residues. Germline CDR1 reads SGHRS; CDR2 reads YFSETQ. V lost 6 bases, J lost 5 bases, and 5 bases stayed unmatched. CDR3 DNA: TGCGCCAGCAATAGCGGGAGGGCCGAAGATACGCAGTATTTT. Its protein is CASNSGRAEDTQYF.

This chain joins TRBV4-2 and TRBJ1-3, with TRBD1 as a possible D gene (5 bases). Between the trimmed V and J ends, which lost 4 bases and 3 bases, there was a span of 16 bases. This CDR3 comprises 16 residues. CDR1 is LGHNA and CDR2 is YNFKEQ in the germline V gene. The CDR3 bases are TGTGCCAGCAGCCGGTGGGCGGGAGGGGATGGAAACACCATATATTTT. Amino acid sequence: CASSRWAGGDGNTIYF.

This CDR3 is CASSVMREGTNYGYTF. The DNA for the CDR3 is TGTGCCAGCAGCGTAATGAGGGAAGGGACTAACTATGGCTACACCTTC. V is TRBV11-2 and J is TRBJ1-2; D not certain. This CDR3 spans 16 amino acids. V was clipped by 5 bases and J by 0 bases, with 16 bases between them. Germline V gene lookup returns CDR1 SGHAT and CDR2 FQNNGV. The full variable domain, completed using reference TRBV11-2 and TRBJ1-2, is EAGVAQSPRYKIIEKRQSVAFWCNPISGHATLYWYQQILGQGPKLLIQFQNNGVVDDSQLPKDRFSAERLKGVDSTLKIQPAKLEDSAVYLCASSVMREGTNYGYTFGSGTRLTVV.

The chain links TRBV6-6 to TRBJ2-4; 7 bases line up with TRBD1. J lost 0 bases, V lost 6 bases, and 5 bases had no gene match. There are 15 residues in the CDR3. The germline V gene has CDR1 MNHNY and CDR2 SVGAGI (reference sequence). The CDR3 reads CASRGQLLAKNIQYF. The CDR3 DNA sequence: TGTGCCAGCAGGGGACAGCTTTTAGCCAAAAACATTCAGTACTTC.

CDR3 sequence reads: CASRDYRGAGEAFF. The CDR3, as DNA: TGTGCCAGCCGCGACTACCGGGGGGCCGGTGAAGCTTTCTTT. The rearrangement uses TRBV6-1 and TRBJ1-1; D may be TRBD1 (6 bases). CDR1 MNHNS and CDR2 SASEGT come from the germline V gene. This CDR3 spans 14 amino acids. Trimming cost V 8 bases and J 7 bases, with 20 bases left between them.

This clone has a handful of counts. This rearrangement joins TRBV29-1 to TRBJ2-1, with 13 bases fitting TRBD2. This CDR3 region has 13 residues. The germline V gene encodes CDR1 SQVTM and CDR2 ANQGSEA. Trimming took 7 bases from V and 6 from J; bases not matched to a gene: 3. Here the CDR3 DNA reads TGCAGCGCGGGACTAGCGGGGCCCAATGAGCAGTTCTTC. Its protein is CSAGLAGPNEQFF.